This T cell receptor beta chain was obtained from a study of cytomegalovirus exposure and HLA in healthy donors. Overall study results and limits: Per published reports, the classifier diagnosed cytomegalovirus status with high specificity and sensitivity.

The donors gave bone marrow, and they were healthy. As regards this clone: Its matching antigen is unknown. The junction differs from germline at one of its ends, possibly a read error.

The CDR3 is made up of 15 amino acids. Germline loops: CDR1 MNHEY, CDR2 SVGAGI. Primers included in the PCR were 60 Vbeta and 13 Jbeta primers. Repertoires were generated with immunoSEQ multiplex PCR, while TCRdb's copy carries only in-frame clones and drops some. Of some 140,000 clones detected, about 85% appear once; the ten largest clones hold over 6%. Sequencing used PBMCs. This chain links TRBV6-5 with TRBJ2-2; 10 bases match TRBD1. This receptor was obtained from a young man in good health and CMV-seropositive. CDR3 region: CASSLGTGERRGAVF. The CDR3 bases are TGTGCCAGCAGTCTTGGGACAGGGGAAAGACGGGGAGCTGTTTTT.